The 9 T cell receptor beta chains given below trace back to one sample, sequenced in a study of cytotoxic CD8 clonotypes in ibrutinib-treated CLL (dated by TCRdb to the early 2020s). Library creation used the immunoSEQ multiplex PCR assay. The table comes from immuneACCESS by way of TCRdb, which keeps in-frame sequences with V and J called. Part of the clones is missing from these tables; in studies checked, under half for an unresolved V gene and the rest for unknown reasons. In all, the sample holds 50,000 or so clones, and around four fifths of those were seen once. The ten largest clones capture about a fifth of the sample. Taken with the paper, the label for time point translates to: 24 months on ibrutinib. The sample consisted of PBMCs, taken after 24 months of ibrutinib treatment. The receptors originated from a human donor with chronic lymphocytic leukemia.

The J gene is TRBJ1-5, the V gene TRBV9, with D unresolved. V lost 1 base and J lost 3, with 8 bases in between. The CDR3 is 14 amino acids. The germline CDR1 and CDR2 sequences are SGDLS and YYNGEE. The chain's CDR3 is CASSVWADNQPQHF. DNA for the CDR3: TGTGCCAGCAGCGTATGGGCAGACAATCAGCCCCAGCATTTT.

The chain has TRBV28 and TRBJ2-3, with 13 bases aligning to TRBD2. The CDR3 has 15 amino acids. Germline assignment: CDR1 MDHEN and CDR2 SYDVKM. With V trimmed by 6 bases and J by 9 bases, 9 bases remained unmatched. CDR3 in amino acids: CASRLPGTSGNTQYF. CDR3 DNA sequence: TGTGCCAGCAGACTACCCGGGACTAGCGGGAACACGCAGTATTTT. Full variable domain (missing parts from reference TRBV28 and TRBJ2-3): DVKVTQSSRYLVKRTGEKVFLECVQDMDHENMFWYRQDPGLGLRLIYFSYDVKMKEKGDIPEGYSVSREKKERFSLILESASTNQTSMYLCASRLPGTSGNTQYFGPGTRLTVL.

DNA for the CDR3: TGTGCCACTATCAGGGTCCCGGGAGACGAGCAGTTCTTC. This sequence encodes CATIRVPGDEQFF. The J gene is TRBJ2-1, the V gene TRBV19, with D perhaps TRBD2 (6 bases). CDR1 and CDR2 (germline): LNHDA, SQIVND (reference sequence). V gave up 10 bases and J gave up 10 bases, with 20 bases separating them. The CDR3 has 13 amino acids.

V and J are TRBV7-9 and TRBJ2-5, with D perhaps matching TRBD2 (5 bases). The germline V gene has CDR1 SEHNR and CDR2 FQNEAQ (reference sequence). The CDR3 spans 14 residues. V gave up 4 bases and J gave up 6 bases, with 15 bases separating them. The CDR3 DNA reads as TGTGCCAGCAGCTCCGTTGGGAGCTGGAAGACCCAGTACTTC. Protein: CASSSVGSWKTQYF.

The genes are TRBV30 and TRBJ1-4; tentatively, D is TRBD1 (5 bases). Between the trimmed V and J ends, which lost 6 bases and 0 bases, there was a span of 23 bases. The CDR3 runs to 18 residues. Germline CDR1 and CDR2: GTSNPN and SVGIG (reference sequence). CDR3 DNA: TGTGCCTGTCACTCCGGGACGGAAAGCTTTGCAACTAATGAAAAACTGTTTTTT. Residues: CACHSGTESFATNEKLFF.

This clone came up once. J is TRBJ2-3 and V is TRBV5-4; TRBD2 agrees at 9 bases. The CDR3 covers 18 residues. The trim removed 5 bases at V and 8 bases at J, leaving 21 bases unmatched. Germline CDR1 reads SGHNT; CDR2 reads YYREEE (reference sequence). This CDR3 reads CASRRTALAAGGVGTQYF. The CDR3 DNA reads TGTGCCAGCAGACGCACGGCGCTAGCAGCGGGGGGTGTGGGTACGCAGTATTTT. Based on the CDR3 plus reference TRBV5-4 and TRBJ2-3, the full variable domain is ETGVTQSPTHLIKTRGQQVTLRCSSQSGHNTVSWYQQALGQGPQFIFQYYREEENGRGNFPPRFSGLQFPNYSSELNVNALELDDSALYLCASRRTALAAGGVGTQYFGPGTRLTVL.

The CDR3 DNA is TGTGCCAGCAGTCCCCCGACAGGGCATAAAAGGGAGCAGTACTTC. Residues: CASSPPTGHKREQYF. J is TRBJ2-7 and V is TRBV6-8; 7 nucleotides agree with TRBD1. The germline V gene has CDR1 MNHGY and CDR2 SAAAGT. This CDR3 region has 15 residues. V lost 5 bases, J lost 7 bases, and 14 bases stayed unmatched.

The table lists this clone with a count of one. V and J are TRBV6-5 and TRBJ2-7, with D perhaps matching TRBD1 (7 bases). V lost 4 bases and J 0 bases, leaving 10 bases between the germline ends. The CDR3 runs to 14 residues. Germline CDR1 is MNHEY and CDR2 is SVGAGI. The CDR3 loop reads CASSSGGSSYEQYF. CDR3 DNA: TGTGCCAGCAGTTCAGGGGGGAGCTCCTACGAGCAGTACTTC.

CDR3: CASLAGSSYNEQFF. The CDR3 DNA reads as TGTGCCAGCTTAGCGGGAAGCTCCTACAATGAGCAGTTCTTC. V and J are TRBV2 and TRBJ2-1; 8 bases map to TRBD2. Trimming at V came to 8 bases and at J to 0 bases, leaving 3 bases not matched to a gene. This CDR3 region has 14 residues. Looked up from germline, CDR1 is SNHLY and CDR2 is FYNNEI.